Shown below are 28 T cell receptor beta chains from a single sample sequenced in a study of cytomegalovirus exposure and HLA in healthy donors (dated by TCRdb to about 2017). Libraries were constructed by the immunoSEQ multiplex PCR assay. The multiplex PCR relied on a mix of 60 forward primers for TCR Vbeta segments and 13 reverse primers for TCR Jbeta segments. TCRdb's version of the immuneACCESS table is confined to in-frame rearrangements and falls short of the full clone set. An unresolved V gene accounts for under half of the shortfall where checked; the remainder is of unknown origin. The sample table holds fewer than 150,000 clones, of which around 74% were seen once. The ten top clones hold 30% of the sample. The sequencing sample was made of PBMCs. Source of these receptors: a man aged 60 to 69 in good health and CMV-seropositive.

This rearrangement joins TRBV9 to TRBJ2-1, with 11 nucleotides matching TRBD2. The CDR3 totals 14 residues. V was pared by 4 bases and J by 9 bases, with 6 bases of the junction left unmatched. From germline, CDR1 is SGDLS and CDR2 YYNGEE. The CDR3: CASSPGLAEGEQFF. In nucleotides, the CDR3 is TGTGCCAGCAGCCCGGGACTAGCGGAGGGTGAGCAGTTCTTC. Using reference TRBV9 and TRBJ2-1 for the parts outside the CDR3, the full variable domain is DSGVTQTPKHLITATGQRVTLRCSPRSGDLSVYWYQQSLDQGLQFLIQYYNGEERAKGNILERFSAQQFPDLHSELNLSSLELGDSALYFCASSPGLAEGEQFFGPGTRLTVL.

The J gene is TRBJ2-1, the V gene TRBV18; 8 nucleotides match TRBD1. The CDR3 extends over 14 amino acids. CDR1 and CDR2 (germline): KGHSH, LQKENI. V dropped 2 bases and J dropped 6; count of bases not matched to a gene: 3. The CDR3 nucleotides read TGTGCCAGCTCACCAGGGGACAGGTTCAATGAGCAGTTCTTC. It codes for CASSPGDRFNEQFF. The full variable domain, rest sourced from reference TRBV18 and TRBJ2-1, is NAGVMQNPRHLVRRRGQEARLRCSPMKGHSHVYWYRQLPEEGLKFMVYLQKENIIDESGMPKERFSAEFPKEGPSILRIQQVVRGDSAAYFCASSPGDRFNEQFFGPGTRLTVL.

V and J are TRBV7-8 and TRBJ1-2; 8 positions match TRBD1. CDR1 and CDR2 (germline): SGHVS, FQNEAQ. Germline trimming cut 4 bases from V and 7 bases from J; bases unmatched to any gene: 8. This CDR3 spans 14 amino acids. The CDR3 DNA sequence: TGTGCCAGCAGCTCCTCTCGGACAGGGAGTGGCTACACCTTC. Translating it yields CASSSSRTGSGYTF.

The J gene is TRBJ2-1, the V gene TRBV18, with 8 positions matching TRBD2. Germline CDR1 is KGHSH and CDR2 is LQKENI. The V and J ends lost 2 bases and 7 bases, in that order; junction bases with no gene match: 4. This CDR3 comprises 14 residues. The DNA for the CDR3 is TGTGCCAGCTCACCAGGACTAGCTGATAATGAGCAGTTCTTC. Its translation is CASSPGLADNEQFF.

This chain joins TRBV29-1 and TRBJ1-5, with D maybe TRBD1 (5 bases). In germline, CDR1 is SQVTM, CDR2 ANQGSEA. The CDR3 has 15 residues. V gave up 4 bases and J gave up 0 bases, with 13 bases separating them. The CDR3 DNA reads TGCAGCGTTGTTGAACGGGGGGATAGCAATCAGCCCCAGCATTTT. It specifies CSVVERGDSNQPQHF.

V usage is TRBV21-1 and J usage is TRBJ2-5; whether TRBD2, the table's D call, matches the DNA was not checked. TRBV21-1 is a listed pseudogene. CDR3 length equals 17 residues. The CDR3 nucleotides read TGTGCCAGCAGCAAACCTGGACTAGCGGGGATCCAAGAGACCCAGTACTTC. Translated: CASSKPGLAGIQETQYF.

For the CDR3, the DNA is TGTGCCAGCGGCTCATCCAGACTACGATGGGACGAGCAGTACTTC. Amino acids: CASGSSRLRWDEQYF. The rearrangement links TRBV7-9 to TRBJ2-7; D might be TRBD2 (5 bases). Germline loops: CDR1 SEHNR, CDR2 FQNEAQ (reference sequence). Trimming removed 8 bases from V and 5 bases from J, with 22 bases in between. The CDR3 sequence is 15 residues long.

The gene calls are TRBV14 and TRBJ1-2, with 8 bases identical to TRBD1. V gave up 0 bases and J gave up 7 bases; unmatched junction bases: 13. The CDR3 covers 17 residues. Germline CDR1 reads SGHDN; CDR2 reads FVKESK. For the CDR3, the DNA is TGTGCCAGCAGCCAAGATCTTGGCTGGGCGACAGGGGCTGGCTACACCTTC. Translating gives CASSQDLGWATGAGYTF.

The V call is TRBV6-5, the J call TRBJ1-4, with a weak D call TRBD1 (5 bases). Trimming took 6 bases from V and 7 from J, leaving 15 bases between them. The length of the CDR3 is 14 residues. CDR1 is MNHEY and CDR2 is SVGAGI in the germline V gene. CDR3 DNA sequence: TGTGCCAGCAGATCGCAGGGTTCTAGTGAAAAACTGTTTTTT. It codes for CASRSQGSSEKLFF.

The genes are TRBV7-9 and TRBJ2-1; a weak D match, TRBD1 (6 bases). Germline CDR1 and CDR2: SEHNR and FQNEAQ (reference sequence). The CDR3 is 13 residues long. V was clipped by 4 bases and J by 9 bases, with 13 bases between them. CDR3 coding DNA: TGTGCCAGCAGCTCCCGACAGGCTGGTGAGCAGTTCTTC. Amino acid sequence: CASSSRQAGEQFF.

The CDR3 DNA follows: TGTGCCAGCAACATTCTCTCCTACGAGCAGTACTTC. It is translated as CASNILSYEQYF. The chain uses TRBV6-1 and TRBJ2-7; D gene unclear. Germline-derived CDR1 and CDR2 are MNHNS and SASEGT. The CDR3 covers 12 residues. V was trimmed by 7 bases and J by 0 bases, leaving 7 bases between them.

The chain has TRBV19 and TRBJ2-5; maybe TRBD2 (6 bases). Germline V gives CDR1 LNHDA, CDR2 SQIVND (reference sequence). Trimming shortened V by 5 bases and J by 4 bases, and 11 bases separated the two germline ends. This CDR3 contains 13 residues. The CDR3 nucleotides read TGTGCCAGTAGTCAGACGGGAGTAGAGACCCAGTACTTC. Residues: CASSQTGVETQYF.

The chain links TRBV11-2 to TRBJ1-1; D not certain. This CDR3 region has 14 residues. From germline, CDR1 is SGHAT and CDR2 FQNNGV. The V end was cut by 2 bases, the J end by 0 bases, with 7 bases between. The CDR3 region is CASSLRGLNTEAFF. In DNA, the CDR3 is TGTGCCAGCAGCTTACGGGGTCTGAACACTGAAGCTTTCTTT.

The V gene is TRBV27, the J gene TRBJ2-6, with 13 bases identical to TRBD2. Germline V gene lookup returns CDR1 MNHEY and CDR2 SMNVEV (reference sequence). The CDR3 is made up of 19 amino acids. V shed 4 bases, J shed 4 bases, and the junction held 10 bases outside the gene matches. CDR3 sequence (DNA): TGTGCCAGCAGTTCAACTAGCGGGAGGGCCTTGGCAGGGGCCAACGTCCTGACTTTC. Its translation is CASSSTSGRALAGANVLTF.

The chain carries TRBV25-1 and TRBJ1-1, with D tentatively TRBD1 (5 bases). This CDR3 region has 14 residues. The germline CDR1 and CDR2 sequences are MGHDK and SYGVNS. Trimming shortened V by 7 bases and J by 5 bases, and 17 bases separated the two germline ends. As DNA, the CDR3 is TGTGCCAGCACCCCCGGGGGATGGGGGACTGAAGCTTTCTTT. Translation: CASTPGGWGTEAFF.

V usage is TRBV6-1 and J usage is TRBJ2-7; D may be TRBD1 (6 bases). V gave up 2 bases and J gave up 5 bases, with 10 bases separating them. CDR3 length equals 13 residues. In germline, CDR1 is MNHNS, CDR2 SASEGT. CDR3 nucleotides: TGTGCCAGCAGTGAACAGGGGAGCAACGAGCAGTACTTC. Its translation: CASSEQGSNEQYF.

This clone was picked up a small number of times. This chain uses TRBV9 with TRBJ1-3, with a weak D call TRBD1 (5 bases). Trimming stripped 3 bases from V and 4 bases from J, with 17 bases between. Germline CDR1 and CDR2: SGDLS and YYNGEE. The CDR3 extends over 16 amino acids. CDR3 DNA: TGTGCCAGCAGCGCTCTCCCGGGGGGGTCAGGAAACACCATATATTTT. It specifies CASSALPGGSGNTIYF.

The rearrangement joins TRBV5-1 to TRBJ1-1; no clear D. Germline V gene sequence: CDR1 SGHRS, CDR2 YFSETQ. The CDR3 length is 14 residues. V dropped 6 bases and J dropped 1 base, with 13 bases sitting between them. The CDR3 protein is CASTRGSSNTEAFF. The CDR3 bases are TGCGCCAGCACCCGAGGGAGCTCGAACACTGAAGCTTTCTTT.

This chain links TRBV18 with TRBJ1-4, with a tentative D call TRBD1 (5 bases). The CDR3 covers 14 residues. Germline assignment: CDR1 KGHSH and CDR2 LQKENI. Trimming took 2 bases from V and 3 from J, leaving 7 bases between them. In nucleotides, the CDR3 is TGTGCCAGCTCACCAGCAGGGTCTAATGAAAAACTGTTTTTT. Translation gives CASSPAGSNEKLFF.

CDR3 nucleotides: TGCGCCAGCAGCTTGGCGGCTAGCGGGGCCACAGATACGCAGTATTTT. As protein: CASSLAASGATDTQYF. V is TRBV5-1 and J is TRBJ2-3, with 9 nucleotides matching TRBD2. Germline CDR1 is SGHRS and CDR2 is YFSETQ. Trimming cost V 0 bases and J 2 bases; bases outside gene matches: 4. The CDR3 totals 16 residues.

The chain uses TRBV5-4 and TRBJ2-3; 14 nucleotides agree with TRBD2. This CDR3 spans 17 amino acids. The V gene's germline CDR1 is SGHNT and CDR2 YYREEE (reference sequence). V shed 4 bases, J shed 4 bases, and the junction held 8 bases outside the gene matches. In DNA form, the CDR3 reads TGTGCCAGCAGCCCGGAGGGACTAGCGGGAGTGCCAGATACGCAGTATTTT. It is translated as CASSPEGLAGVPDTQYF.

The chain has TRBV6-5 and TRBJ1-4; the D gene is possibly TRBD1 (6 bases). Between the trimmed V and J ends, which lost 6 bases and 3 bases, there was a span of 11 bases. The CDR3 runs 14 residues. From germline, CDR1 is MNHEY and CDR2 SVGAGI. This CDR3 reads CASSLSGANEKLFF. CDR3 in DNA: TGTGCCAGCAGCCTCTCAGGGGCTAATGAAAAACTGTTTTTT.

CDR3 nucleotides: TGTGCCAGCAGGGCCTCTGGGGGCGGCAATCAGCCCCAGCATTTT. This codes for CASRASGGGNQPQHF. This chain connects TRBV6-5 to TRBJ1-5; perhaps TRBD1 as D (6 bases). V lost 6 bases, J lost 2 bases, and 14 bases lay in between. The CDR3 sequence is 15 residues long. The germline V gene has CDR1 MNHEY and CDR2 SVGAGI.

V usage is TRBV5-1 and J usage is TRBJ1-1, with 8 bases aligning to TRBD1. V dropped 1 base and J dropped 2; count of bases not matched to a gene: 1. This CDR3 spans 14 amino acids. CDR1 and CDR2 (germline): SGHRS, YFSETQ. As DNA, the CDR3 is TGCGCCAGCAGCTTGCAGGGGGCAAACACTGAAGCTTTCTTT. Its translation is CASSLQGANTEAFF.

With regard to this clone: A read error may account for a junction end that differs from germline. The chain employs TRBV9 and TRBJ2-7; tentative D call: TRBD1 (6 bases). Germline V gene data show CDR1 as SGDLS and CDR2 as YYNGEE. The CDR3 runs to 16 residues. The CDR3 DNA is TGTGCCAGCAGCGTAGCCCTAGGACAGCCCTCCTCCGAGCAGTACTTC. Its translation: CASSVALGQPSSEQYF. Together with reference TRBV9 and TRBJ2-7, the CDR3 gives the full variable domain: DSGVTQTPKHLITATGQRVTLRCSPRSGDLSVYWYQQSLDQGLQFLIQYYNGEERAKGNILERFSAQQFPDLHSELNLSSLELGDSALYFCASSVALGQPSSEQYFGPGTRLTVT.

The chain links TRBV7-3 to TRBJ2-1; 15 bases are a match to TRBD2. The CDR3 covers 15 residues. CDR1 and CDR2 (germline): SGHTA, FQGTGA. The trim removed 4 bases at V and 7 bases at J, leaving 2 bases unmatched. DNA of the CDR3: TGTGCCAGCAGCTCGGGACTAGCGGGGGGTAATGAGCAGTTCTTC. Its translation is CASSSGLAGGNEQFF. Complete variable domain (other parts from reference TRBV7-3 and TRBJ2-1): GAGVSQTPSNKVTEKGKYVELRCDPISGHTALYWYRQSLGQGPEFLIYFQGTGAADDSGLPNDRFFAVRPEGSVSTLKIQRTERGDSAVYLCASSSGLAGGNEQFFGPGTRLTVL.

The J gene is TRBJ1-2, the V gene TRBV18; D ambiguous. This CDR3 spans 14 amino acids. Germline CDR1 and CDR2: KGHSH and LQKENI. Trimming cost V 2 bases and J 1 base, with 8 bases left between them. The CDR3 protein is CASSPVGSNYGYTF. CDR3 nucleotide sequence: TGTGCCAGCTCACCAGTAGGGAGTAACTATGGCTACACCTTC.

The chain uses TRBV12-5 and TRBJ1-5; D call uncertain. The CDR3 length is 19 residues. With 0 bases removed from V and 4 bases from J, the gap between germline ends came to 22 bases. Germline lookup yields CDR1 LGHNT and CDR2 FRNRAP. CDR3: CASGLVGTVAAGINQPQHF. In nucleotides, the CDR3 is TGTGCTAGTGGTTTGGTTGGTACGGTAGCGGCAGGAATAAATCAGCCCCAGCATTTT.